This is a list of T cell receptor beta chains from one sample in a study of cytomegalovirus exposure and HLA in healthy donors. Here immunoSEQ multiplex PCR was the method, and the copy in TCRdb shows in-frame clones only, minus some. The table lists approximately 210,000 clones, 70% to 80% of them singletons. The source material was PBMCs. The receptors derive from a woman aged 25-40 years in good health and CMV-seropositive. The CDR3 runs from the conserved cysteine through the conserved F or W. D genes are given only for firm matches. Expanded clones are given a class, and other clones once, few, many or no size at all.

clone_size j_call v_call d_call cdr3_length cdr3_nt cdr3_aa
- TRBJ1-1 TRBV6-6 - 13 TGTGCCAGCAGTTACGTGGGAGACACTGAAGCTTTCTTT CASSYVGDTEAFF
- TRBJ1-2 TRBV29-1 - 14 TGCAGCGTTGGAATTGGGCAGATTAACTATGGCTACACCTTC CSVGIGQINYGYTF
- TRBJ1-2 TRBV5-1 - 11 TGCGCCAGCAGCGACATCGGTGGCTACACCTTC CASSDIGGYTF
- TRBJ1-5 TRBV19 TRBD1 16 TGTGCCAGTAGTATCGCAGGGACAGGGGGGTTTCAGCCCCAGCATTTT CASSIAGTGGFQPQHF
- TRBJ1-4 TRBV5-6 - 13 TGTGCCAGCAGCTCGCCAGGGGACGAAAAACTGTTTTTT CASSSPGDEKLFF
- TRBJ2-2 TRBV28 - 16 TGTGCCAGCGGATTAGCTCTAATTCGGAACACCGGGGAGCTGTTTTTT CASGLALIRNTGELFF
- TRBJ2-1 TRBV27 TRBD2 15 TGTGCCAGCAGTTCCCCGGACGCGGGGGGCCATGAGCAGTTCTTC CASSSPDAGGHEQFF
- TRBJ1-2 TRBV28 - 11 TGTGCCAGCAGCAGCCGGGGTGGCTACACCTTC CASSSRGGYTF
- TRBJ1-1 TRBV7-9 - 14 TGTGCCAGCAGCTCCCTCCACCGGGACACTGAAGCTTTCTTT CASSSLHRDTEAFF
few TRBJ2-7 TRBV6-6 TRBD2 15 TGTGCCAGCACCCAGGGCGGGGGTGGGACCTACGAGCAGTACTTC CASTQGGGGTYEQYF
- TRBJ1-2 TRBV30 - 13 TGTGCCTGGAGTGGACAGTCCTGGTATGGCTACACCTTC CAWSGQSWYGYTF
- TRBJ1-5 TRBV14 - 13 TGTGCCAGCAGCCAAGATCGGGGACAGCCCCAGCATTTT CASSQDRGQPQHF
- TRBJ2-5 TRBV5-4 - 13 TGTGCCAGCAGCCCCCCAGCCGGGGAGACCCAGTACTTC CASSPPAGETQYF
- TRBJ1-1 TRBV7-2 - 13 TGTGCCAGCAGACTATCAGGGGACACTGAAGCTTTCTTT CASRLSGDTEAFF
- TRBJ1-1 TRBV28 - 14 TGTGCCAGCAGTATCGGGGGGTGGAACACTGAAGCTTTCTTT CASSIGGWNTEAFF
- TRBJ1-3 TRBV5-1 - 16 TGCGCCAGCAGCTTGGGGACAGTCGGCTCTGGAAACACCATATATTTT CASSLGTVGSGNTIYF
few TRBJ2-7 TRBV30 TRBD1 12 TGTGCCTGGAGTCGCGGACAGGACGAGCAGTACTTC CAWSRGQDEQYF
few TRBJ2-5 TRBV14 TRBD2 15 TGTGCCAGCAGCTTAGGACTAGCGGGAGCAGAGACCCAGTACTTC CASSLGLAGAETQYF
- TRBJ2-1 TRBV10-3 - 15 TGTGCCATCAGTTCCAATCCTAGCGCCTACAATGAGCAGTTCTTC CAISSNPSAYNEQFF
- TRBJ2-1 TRBV19 - 16 TGTGCCAGTTCGTCGGGACTCCTTGGCCTCTACAATGAGCAGTTCTTC CASSSGLLGLYNEQFF
- TRBJ1-1 TRBV6-1 - 14 TGTGCCAGCAGGATATACAGCATGAACACTGAAGCTTTCTTT CASRIYSMNTEAFF
- TRBJ1-4 TRBV9 - 14 TGTGCCAGCAGCGGACTGCTAGGCAATGAAAAACTGTTTTTT CASSGLLGNEKLFF
- TRBJ1-4 TRBV27 - 14 TGTGCCAGCAGTTTATCTTTCCCGCGTGAAAAACTGTTTTTT CASSLSFPREKLFF
- TRBJ1-3 TRBV27 - 12 TGTGCCAGCAGTACCCGAGGGGGCACCATATATTTT CASSTRGGTIYF
- TRBJ1-4 TRBV4-3 - 17 TGCGCCAGCAGCCAAGATTGGGACTTCCCCGCAGGTGAAAAACTGTTTTTT CASSQDWDFPAGEKLFF
- TRBJ2-2 TRBV7-3 TRBD2 16 TGTGCCAGCAGCTTAACTAGCGGGGTGGATTCCGGGGAGCTGTTTTTT CASSLTSGVDSGELFF
- TRBJ2-3 TRBV19 - 15 TGTGCCAGTAGGCCGAACGGGGGTACGGCAGATACGCAGTATTTT CASRPNGGTADTQYF
- TRBJ1-1 TRBV19 TRBD1 15 TGTGCCAGCGCCCGACAGGGGGCAATGAACACTGAAGCTTTCTTT CASARQGAMNTEAFF
- TRBJ2-1 TRBV6-1 - 14 TGTGCCAGCAGTACCATCGACAGCTACAATGAGCAGTTCTTC CASSTIDSYNEQFF
once TRBJ1-5 TRBV5-8 TRBD1 16 TGTGCCAGCAACCGAGAGGCTGGACAGGGGGATCAGCCCCAGCATTTT CASNREAGQGDQPQHF
- TRBJ2-7 TRBV19 TRBD1 15 TGTGCCAGTAGTACCAAACAGGGGGCGACCTACGAGCAGTACTTC CASSTKQGATYEQYF
- TRBJ2-2 TRBV4-1 - 17 TGCGCCAGCAGCCAAGTGGATCTAGTCTCGAACACCGGGGAGCTGTTTTTT CASSQVDLVSNTGELFF
- TRBJ1-1 TRBV19 - 14 TGTGCCAGTAGTCTCAACAGGGATGTCCCTGAAGCTTTCTTT CASSLNRDVPEAFF
- TRBJ1-4 TRBV28 TRBD1 19 TGTGCCAGCAGTTTATGGCCGGGACAGGGGGCGCAGGTTAATGAAAAACTGTTTTTT CASSLWPGQGAQVNEKLFF
- TRBJ2-1 TRBV6-5 - 14 TGTGCCAGCAGTTACTCCGCTACGTACAATGAGCAGTTCTTC CASSYSATYNEQFF
- TRBJ2-7 TRBV6-6 - 14 TGTGCCAGCAGTTGGCGGACTTCCTCCTACGAGCAGTACTTC CASSWRTSSYEQYF
- TRBJ2-6 TRBV14 - 17 TGTGCCAGCAGCCAAGACAGGGGACCCTCTGGGGCCAACGTCCTGACTTTC CASSQDRGPSGANVLTF
few TRBJ1-2 TRBV5-1 - 13 TGCGCCAGCAGCTTGTTGGGTAGGGGCGGCTACACCTTC CASSLLGRGGYTF
- TRBJ2-1 TRBV5-1 TRBD1 16 TGCGCCAGCAGCTTGCCTGGGGACAGGACTTCCAATGAGCAGTTCTTC CASSLPGDRTSNEQFF
- TRBJ2-1 TRBV11-3 TRBD2 17 TGTGCCAGCAGCTTAGATCGGGGTAGCGGGAGGGCCGGTGAGCAGTTCTTC CASSLDRGSGRAGEQFF
- TRBJ1-1 TRBV6-6 TRBD1 14 TGTGCCAGCAGTGGACAGGGGATGAACACTGAAGCTTTCTTT CASSGQGMNTEAFF
- TRBJ2-2 TRBV6-6 - 15 TGTGCCAGCATCCCCCAGGGGGGAGGCACCGGGGAGCTGTTTTTT CASIPQGGGTGELFF